Shown below are 25 T cell receptor beta chains from a single sample sequenced in a study of cytomegalovirus exposure and HLA in healthy donors. The PCR contained 60 Vbeta and 13 Jbeta primers. The method was immunoSEQ multiplex PCR; TCRdb's version includes in-frame clones alone and lacks a portion of them. The sample includes roughly 110,000 clones, about four fifths of them seen just once. The sample taken for sequencing was PBMCs. These receptors all come from a man under 40 in good health and CMV-seropositive.

This chain connects TRBV19 to TRBJ2-1; TRBD2 matches 11 bases. Per the germline V gene, CDR1 is LNHDA and CDR2 is SQIVND (reference sequence). CDR3 size: 17 residues. The V and J ends lost 2 bases and 0 bases, in that order; junction bases with no gene match: 3. Here the CDR3 reads CASSILAGGHSYNEQFF. CDR3 sequence (DNA): TGTGCCAGTAGTATACTAGCGGGGGGACACTCCTACAATGAGCAGTTCTTC.

The rearrangement joins TRBV10-3 to TRBJ2-7; 7 positions agree with TRBD1. V lost 0 bases, J lost 6 bases, and 8 bases stayed unmatched. The CDR3 spans 15 residues. CDR1 ENHRY and CDR2 SYGVKD come from the germline V gene. The CDR3 loop is CAISESDRVFGEQYF. The CDR3 nucleotides are TGTGCCATCAGTGAGTCCGACAGGGTATTTGGCGAGCAGTACTTC.

This rearrangement joins TRBV5-1 to TRBJ1-3; D not certain. Trimming took off 4 bases at V and 0 bases at J, with 14 bases between the two ends. The CDR3 has 16 residues. In germline, CDR1 is SGHRS, CDR2 YFSETQ. As DNA, the CDR3 is TGCGCCAGCAGCGGTAACTCTCACCACTCTGGAAACACCATATATTTT. Amino acids: CASSGNSHHSGNTIYF.

V usage is TRBV18 and J usage is TRBJ2-3, with a weak D call TRBD1 (5 bases). There are 13 residues in the CDR3. Germline loops: CDR1 KGHSH, CDR2 LQKENI. The V and J ends lost 8 bases and 4 bases respectively, with 13 bases between them. The CDR3, as DNA: TGTGCCAGCGCAGGGAACGTGGCAGATACGCAGTATTTT. The encoded protein is CASAGNVADTQYF.

The chain combines TRBV7-9 with TRBJ2-3; perhaps TRBD1 as D (5 bases). The CDR3 has 13 residues. V was cut by 7 bases and J by 1 base, with 9 bases left in between. Germline CDR1 is SEHNR and CDR2 is FQNEAQ (reference sequence). The CDR3 DNA is TGTGCCAGCAACCAGGGTGGCACAGATACGCAGTATTTT. Encoded protein: CASNQGGTDTQYF. Using reference TRBV7-9 and TRBJ2-3 for the parts outside the CDR3, the full variable domain is DTGVSQNPRHKITKRGQNVTFRCDPISEHNRLYWYRQTLGQGPEFLTYFQNEAQLEKSRLLSDRFSAERPKGSFSTLEIQRTEQGDSAMYLCASNQGGTDTQYFGPGTRLTVL.

The gene calls are TRBV11-2 and TRBJ2-1, with 8 bases matching TRBD1. The CDR3 is 15 amino acids. Germline V lookup: CDR1 SGHAT, CDR2 FQNNGV. J lost 5 bases, V lost 8 bases, and 11 bases had no gene match. CDR3 residues: CASGRTGLEDNEQFF. CDR3 sequence (DNA): TGTGCCAGCGGTAGGACAGGGTTGGAGGACAATGAGCAGTTCTTC. Full variable domain (missing parts from reference TRBV11-2 and TRBJ2-1): EAGVAQSPRYKIIEKRQSVAFWCNPISGHATLYWYQQILGQGPKLLIQFQNNGVVDDSQLPKDRFSAERLKGVDSTLKIQPAKLEDSAVYLCASGRTGLEDNEQFFGPGTRLTVL.

CDR3 sequence: CATSRRGQKNEKLFF. The CDR3 DNA follows: TGTGCCACCAGCAGGAGAGGACAGAAGAATGAAAAACTGTTTTTT. The chain is built from TRBV15 and TRBJ1-4; TRBD1 might be the D (6 bases). The CDR3 covers 15 residues. Looked up from germline, CDR1 is LNHNV and CDR2 is YYDKDF (reference sequence). V lost 3 bases and J 5 bases, leaving 13 bases between the germline ends.

The rearrangement uses TRBV5-1 and TRBJ1-5; 9 bases map to TRBD1. CDR1 is SGHRS and CDR2 is YFSETQ in the germline V gene. The CDR3 runs to 17 residues. J was trimmed by 2 bases and V by 0 bases; bases with no gene match: 6. The CDR3, as DNA: TGCGCCAGCAGCTTGGCACCGACAGGGGGAGGCAATCAGCCCCAGCATTTT. Protein sequence: CASSLAPTGGGNQPQHF.

J is TRBJ2-5 and V is TRBV5-1; D remains ambiguous. Germline loops: CDR1 SGHRS, CDR2 YFSETQ. The CDR3 is made up of 14 amino acids. V was clipped by 0 bases and J by 5 bases, with 11 bases between them. Here the CDR3 DNA reads TGCGCCAGCAGCTTGGGTAGTTTCCTGGAGACCCAGTACTTC. It specifies CASSLGSFLETQYF.

The chain has TRBV19 and TRBJ1-1; TRBD1 might be the D (6 bases). Trimming removed 5 bases from V and 7 bases from J, with 14 bases in between. CDR1 is LNHDA and CDR2 is SQIVND in the germline V gene (reference sequence). The CDR3 totals 13 residues. The CDR3 reads CASSLPGHGEAFF. The CDR3, as DNA: TGTGCCAGTAGTCTTCCGGGACACGGTGAAGCTTTCTTT.

This clone was seen more than once but under ten times. This rearrangement joins TRBV6-1 to TRBJ1-1; possible D gene TRBD1, 5 bases. Trimming stripped 7 bases from V and 10 bases from J, with 22 bases between. The CDR3 has 14 residues. Germline CDR1 is MNHNS and CDR2 is SASEGT. Here the CDR3 reads CASTEWAAGGGAFF. The CDR3 nucleotides are TGTGCCAGCACCGAATGGGCAGCCGGGGGTGGAGCTTTCTTT.

This sequence joins TRBV5-4 and TRBJ1-1, with TRBD1 as a possible D gene (5 bases). The CDR3 runs to 15 residues. The germline V and J ends were trimmed by 2 bases and 0 bases, with 11 bases remaining between them. From germline, CDR1 is SGHNT and CDR2 YYREEE (reference sequence). The CDR3 DNA reads TGTGCCAGCAGCTTAACGGGGGGTTTGAACACTGAAGCTTTCTTT. Translated, it gives CASSLTGGLNTEAFF.

The chain joins TRBV7-3 to TRBJ2-3, with D maybe TRBD2 (6 bases). Trimming removed 5 bases at V and 8 bases at J, with 17 bases between. Germline V gene data show CDR1 as SGHTA and CDR2 as FQGTGA. This CDR3 comprises 14 residues. CDR3 protein: CASSPGTVRGTQYF. The CDR3 DNA reads TGTGCCAGCAGCCCCGGGACTGTCCGCGGTACGCAGTATTTT.

The genes are TRBV12-5 and TRBJ2-2, with D perhaps TRBD1 (5 bases). CDR3 length: 15 residues. Germline V gene sequence: CDR1 LGHNT, CDR2 FRNRAP. The germline V and J ends were trimmed by 1 base and 7 bases, with 13 bases remaining between them. The CDR3 coding sequence is TGTGCTAGTGGTTTGGGCTTACCAGGGAACGGGGAGCTGTTTTTT. This translates into CASGLGLPGNGELFF.

V and J are TRBV6-5 and TRBJ2-6; D is unresolved. Germline CDR1 is MNHEY and CDR2 is SVGAGI. Trimming cost V 2 bases and J 0 bases, with 5 bases left between them. This CDR3 is built from 15 residues. The CDR3 region is CASSYTSSGANVLTF. CDR3 nucleotide sequence: TGTGCCAGCAGTTACACGAGCTCTGGGGCCAACGTCCTGACTTTC.

This chain joins TRBV7-8 and TRBJ1-6; 10 nucleotides match TRBD1. The CDR3 consists of 18 residues. The junction had 16 bases not matched to a gene; V was cut back by 9 bases and J by 5 bases. From germline, CDR1 is SGHVS and CDR2 FQNEAQ. CDR3 in DNA: TGTGCCAGTATACGGGGACAGGGGTTCCCTTACGATAATTCACCCCTCCACTTT. It specifies CASIRGQGFPYDNSPLHF.

This sequence joins TRBV9 and TRBJ2-3; perhaps TRBD1 as D (5 bases). Germline V CDR1 and CDR2: SGDLS, YYNGEE. The V and J ends lost 3 bases and 4 bases respectively, with 9 bases between them. The CDR3 is 13 amino acids. CDR3 amino acids: CASSEGAPDTQYF. In nucleotides, the CDR3 is TGTGCCAGCAGCGAAGGGGCCCCAGATACGCAGTATTTT.

The chain uses TRBV4-1 and TRBJ2-3, with D unresolved. CDR3 size: 15 residues. Germline V gives CDR1 MGHRA, CDR2 YSYEKL. V gave up 0 bases and J gave up 8 bases, with 15 bases separating them. This CDR3 is CASSQDRAVQVTQYF. The CDR3 nucleotides read TGCGCCAGCAGCCAAGATCGAGCCGTTCAAGTTACGCAGTATTTT.

This rearrangement joins TRBV5-6 to TRBJ2-5; 9 bases fit TRBD2. V shed 2 bases, J shed 3 bases, and the junction held 2 bases outside the gene matches. The CDR3 contains 14 residues. Germline V gene sequence: CDR1 SGHDT, CDR2 YYEEEE. The chain's CDR3 is CASSLVAGEETQYF. The CDR3 DNA reads as TGTGCCAGCAGCTTAGTAGCGGGGGAAGAGACCCAGTACTTC.

As DNA, the CDR3 is TGTGCCAGCTCACCGTTCAGAGGAAACTATGGCTACACCTTC. This sequence encodes CASSPFRGNYGYTF. This sequence joins TRBV18 and TRBJ1-2; D is ambiguous. This CDR3 is built from 14 residues. The germline CDR1 and CDR2 sequences are KGHSH and LQKENI. The V and J ends lost 3 bases and 2 bases respectively, with 10 bases between them.

The V gene is TRBV5-1, the J gene TRBJ1-4; perhaps TRBD1 as D (6 bases). In germline, CDR1 is SGHRS, CDR2 YFSETQ. The CDR3 runs 13 residues. Trimming cost V 4 bases and J 8 bases, with 12 bases left between them. CDR3: CASSPAQGEKLFF. The CDR3 nucleotides are TGCGCCAGCAGCCCCGCTCAGGGGGAAAAACTGTTTTTT.

The chain links TRBV7-9 to TRBJ1-1; possibly TRBD1 for D (5 bases). The CDR3 is made up of 16 amino acids. Germline loops: CDR1 SEHNR, CDR2 FQNEAQ (reference sequence). V shed 5 bases and J shed 0 bases, with 16 bases lying between them. The chain's CDR3 is CASSPPPGGLNTEAFF. The CDR3 DNA reads as TGTGCCAGCAGCCCTCCTCCCGGGGGACTGAACACTGAAGCTTTCTTT.

This chain connects TRBV7-9 to TRBJ1-1; tentatively, D is TRBD1 (5 bases). The V gene lost 3 bases and the J gene lost 6 bases, with 14 bases spanning the gap. Per the germline V gene, CDR1 is SEHNR and CDR2 is FQNEAQ (reference sequence). The CDR3 totals 14 residues. The CDR3 nucleotides are TGTGCCAGCAGCTTGCCCCCGGGGGTCCCTGAAGCTTTCTTT. Translation gives CASSLPPGVPEAFF.

The chain recombines TRBV5-6 with TRBJ1-4; 8 bases are shared with TRBD1. The V gene end was trimmed by 4 bases and the J gene end by 6 bases; junction bases not matched to a gene: 8. Germline CDR1 and CDR2: SGHDT and YYEEEE. The CDR3 runs 15 residues. CDR3 bases: TGTGCCAGCAGCGGGCAGGACAGGGAGTATGAAAAACTGTTTTTT. The encoded protein is CASSGQDREYEKLFF.

This clone was detected a few times. V is TRBV18 and J is TRBJ1-1; TRBD1 agrees at 11 bases. The CDR3 loop spans 14 amino acids. The V and J ends lost 6 bases and 4 bases, in that order; junction bases with no gene match: 4. Germline V gene data show CDR1 as KGHSH and CDR2 as LQKENI. The CDR3 DNA follows: TGTGCCAGCTCCCAGGGGACAGGGGGCACTGAAGCTTTCTTT. It translates to CASSQGTGGTEAFF.